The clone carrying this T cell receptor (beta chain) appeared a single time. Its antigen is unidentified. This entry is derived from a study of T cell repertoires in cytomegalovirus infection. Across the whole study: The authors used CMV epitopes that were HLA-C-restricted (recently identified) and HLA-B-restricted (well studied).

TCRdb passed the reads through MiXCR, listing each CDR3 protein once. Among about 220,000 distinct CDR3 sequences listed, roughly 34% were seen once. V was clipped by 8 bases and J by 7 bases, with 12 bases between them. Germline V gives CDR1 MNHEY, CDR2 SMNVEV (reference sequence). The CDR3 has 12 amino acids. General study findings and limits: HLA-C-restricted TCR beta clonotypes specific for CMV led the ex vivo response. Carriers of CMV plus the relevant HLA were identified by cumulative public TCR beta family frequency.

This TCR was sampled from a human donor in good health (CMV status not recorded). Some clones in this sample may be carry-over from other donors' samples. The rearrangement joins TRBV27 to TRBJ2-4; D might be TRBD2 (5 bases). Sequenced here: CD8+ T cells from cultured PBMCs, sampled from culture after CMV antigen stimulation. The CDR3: CASGFRENIQYF. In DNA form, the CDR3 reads TGTGCCAGCGGATTTAGGGAGAACATTCAGTACTTC.